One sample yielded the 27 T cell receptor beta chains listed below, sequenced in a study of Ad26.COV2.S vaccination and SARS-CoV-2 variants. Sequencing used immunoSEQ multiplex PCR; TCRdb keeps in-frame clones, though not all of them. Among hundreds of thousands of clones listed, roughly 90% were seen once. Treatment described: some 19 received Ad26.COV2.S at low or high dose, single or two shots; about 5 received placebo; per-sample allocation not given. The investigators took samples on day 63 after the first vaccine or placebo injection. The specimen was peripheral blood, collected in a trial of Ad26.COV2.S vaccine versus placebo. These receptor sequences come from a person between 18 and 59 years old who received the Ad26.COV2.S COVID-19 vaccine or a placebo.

The CDR3 DNA is TGTGCCAGCAGCCAAGAGACGGGGGTGGACAATGAGCAGTTCTTC. Amino acid sequence: CASSQETGVDNEQFF. The rearrangement joins TRBV4-2 to TRBJ2-1, with a tentative D call TRBD2 (6 bases). This CDR3 spans 15 amino acids. Germline loops: CDR1 LGHNA, CDR2 YNFKEQ. The V gene lost 0 bases and the J gene lost 5 bases, with 11 bases spanning the gap.

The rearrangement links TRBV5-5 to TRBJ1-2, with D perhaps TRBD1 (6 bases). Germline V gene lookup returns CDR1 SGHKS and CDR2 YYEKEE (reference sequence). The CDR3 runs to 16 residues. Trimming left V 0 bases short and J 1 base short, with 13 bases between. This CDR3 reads CASSLGDTLFNYGYTF. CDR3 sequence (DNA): TGTGCCAGCAGCTTGGGGGACACCCTCTTTAACTATGGCTACACCTTC.

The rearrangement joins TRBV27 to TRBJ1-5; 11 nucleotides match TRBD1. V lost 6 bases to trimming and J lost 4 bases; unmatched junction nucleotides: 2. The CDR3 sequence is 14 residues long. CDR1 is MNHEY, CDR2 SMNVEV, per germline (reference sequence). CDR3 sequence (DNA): TGTGCCAGCAGGGGGACAGGGGGGAATCAGCCCCAGCATTTT. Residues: CASRGTGGNQPQHF.

The CDR3 is CATRGGVQGRTEAFF. The CDR3, as DNA: TGTGCCACCAGAGGGGGGGTACAGGGGCGCACTGAAGCTTTCTTT. This sequence joins TRBV15 and TRBJ1-1; 7 bases are a match to TRBD1. Trimming at V came to 6 bases and at J to 4 bases, leaving 11 bases not matched to a gene. Germline CDR1 is LNHNV and CDR2 is YYDKDF (reference sequence). The CDR3 sequence is 15 residues long. The variable domain in full, completed from reference TRBV15 and TRBJ1-1, reads DAMVIQNPRYQVTQFGKPVTLSCSQTLNHNVMYWYQQKSSQAPKLLFHYYDKDFNNEADTPDNFQSRRPNTSFCFLDIRSPGLGDTAMYLCATRGGVQGRTEAFFGQGTRLTVV.

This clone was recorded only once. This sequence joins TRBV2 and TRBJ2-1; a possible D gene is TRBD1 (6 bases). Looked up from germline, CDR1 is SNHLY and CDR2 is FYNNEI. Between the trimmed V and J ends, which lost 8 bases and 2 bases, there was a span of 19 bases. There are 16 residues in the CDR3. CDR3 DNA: TGTGCCAGCGGAACCGACAGGTCGAGCACCTACAATGAGCAGTTCTTC. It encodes CASGTDRSSTYNEQFF.

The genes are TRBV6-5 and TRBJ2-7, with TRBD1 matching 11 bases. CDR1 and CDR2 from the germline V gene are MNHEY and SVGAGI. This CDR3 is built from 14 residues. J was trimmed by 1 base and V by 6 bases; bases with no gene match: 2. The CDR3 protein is CASRRDRGSYEQYF. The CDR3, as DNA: TGTGCCAGCAGACGGGACAGGGGGTCCTACGAGCAGTACTTC.

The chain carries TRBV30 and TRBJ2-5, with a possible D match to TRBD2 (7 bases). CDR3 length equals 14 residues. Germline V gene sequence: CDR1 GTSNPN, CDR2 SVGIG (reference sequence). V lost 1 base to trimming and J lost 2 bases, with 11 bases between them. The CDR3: CAWSGGGQQETQYF. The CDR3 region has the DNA TGTGCCTGGAGTGGGGGGGGACAACAAGAGACCCAGTACTTC.

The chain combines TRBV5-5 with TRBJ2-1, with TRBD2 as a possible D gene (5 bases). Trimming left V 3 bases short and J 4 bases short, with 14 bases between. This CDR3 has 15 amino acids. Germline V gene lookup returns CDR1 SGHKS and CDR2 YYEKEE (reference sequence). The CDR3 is CASSWAGRTYNEQFF. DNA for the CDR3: TGTGCCAGCAGCTGGGCCGGACGGACTTACAATGAGCAGTTCTTC.

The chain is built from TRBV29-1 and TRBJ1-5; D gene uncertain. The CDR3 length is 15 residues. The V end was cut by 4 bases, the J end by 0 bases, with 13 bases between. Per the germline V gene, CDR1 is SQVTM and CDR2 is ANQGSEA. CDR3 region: CSVAEGGDSNQPQHF. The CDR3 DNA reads TGCAGCGTTGCCGAAGGCGGAGATAGCAATCAGCCCCAGCATTTT.

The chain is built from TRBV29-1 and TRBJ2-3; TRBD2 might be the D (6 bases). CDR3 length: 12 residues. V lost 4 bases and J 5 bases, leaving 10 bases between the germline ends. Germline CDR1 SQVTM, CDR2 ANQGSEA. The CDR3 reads CSVGLAEDTQYF. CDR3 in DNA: TGCAGCGTTGGATTAGCGGAAGATACGCAGTATTTT.

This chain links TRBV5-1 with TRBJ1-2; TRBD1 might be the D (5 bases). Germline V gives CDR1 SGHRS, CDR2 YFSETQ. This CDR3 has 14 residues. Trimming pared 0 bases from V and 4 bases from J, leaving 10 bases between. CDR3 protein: CASSLGDFLYGYTF. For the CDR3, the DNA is TGCGCCAGCAGCTTGGGGGACTTTCTCTATGGCTACACCTTC.

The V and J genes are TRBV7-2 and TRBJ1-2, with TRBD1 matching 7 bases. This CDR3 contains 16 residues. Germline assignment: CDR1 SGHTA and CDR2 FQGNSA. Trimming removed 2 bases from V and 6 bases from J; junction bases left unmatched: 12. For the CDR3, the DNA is TGTGCCAGCAGCTTATTTCAGGGGGAGAGAAGAAATGGCTACACCTTC. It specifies CASSLFQGERRNGYTF.

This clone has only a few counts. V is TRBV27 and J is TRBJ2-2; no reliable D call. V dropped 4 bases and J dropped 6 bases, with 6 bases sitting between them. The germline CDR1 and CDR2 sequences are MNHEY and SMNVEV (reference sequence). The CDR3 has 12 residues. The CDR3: CASSSYSGELFF. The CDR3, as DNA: TGTGCCAGCAGTTCTTACTCCGGGGAGCTGTTTTTT.

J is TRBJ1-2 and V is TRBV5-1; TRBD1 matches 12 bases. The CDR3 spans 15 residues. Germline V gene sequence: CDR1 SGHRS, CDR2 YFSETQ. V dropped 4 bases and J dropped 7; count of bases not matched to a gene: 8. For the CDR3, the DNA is TGCGCCAGCAGCCCCACCGGGACAGGGGGCTTTGGCTACACCTTC. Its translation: CASSPTGTGGFGYTF.

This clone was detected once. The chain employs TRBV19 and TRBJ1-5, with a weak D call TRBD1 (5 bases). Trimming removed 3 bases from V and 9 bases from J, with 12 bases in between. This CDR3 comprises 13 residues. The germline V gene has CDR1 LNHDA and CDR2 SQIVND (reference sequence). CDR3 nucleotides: TGTGCCAGTAGTATGTTAGGGGAAGGGCCCCAGCATTTT. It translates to CASSMLGEGPQHF.

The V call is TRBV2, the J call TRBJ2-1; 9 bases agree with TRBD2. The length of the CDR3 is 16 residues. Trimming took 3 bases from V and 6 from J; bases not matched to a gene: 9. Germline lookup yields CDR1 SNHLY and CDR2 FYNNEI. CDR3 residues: CASSDVSGGLRNEQFF. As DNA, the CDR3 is TGTGCCAGCAGTGATGTCAGCGGGGGGCTCCGCAATGAGCAGTTCTTC.

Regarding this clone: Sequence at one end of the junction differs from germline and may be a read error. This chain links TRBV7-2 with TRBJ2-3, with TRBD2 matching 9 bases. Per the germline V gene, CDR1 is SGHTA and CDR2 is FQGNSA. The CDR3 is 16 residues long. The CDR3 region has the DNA TGTGCCAGCACCTTAGCGGGAGTGAAGGGGACAGATACGCAGTATTTT. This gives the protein CASTLAGVKGTDTQYF.

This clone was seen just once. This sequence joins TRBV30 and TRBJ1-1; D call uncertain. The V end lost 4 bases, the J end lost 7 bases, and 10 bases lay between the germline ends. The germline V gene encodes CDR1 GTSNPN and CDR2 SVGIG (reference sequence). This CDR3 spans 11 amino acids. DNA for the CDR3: TGTGCCTGGAACAGAGACCTTGAAGCTTTCTTT. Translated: CAWNRDLEAFF.

The CDR3 loop reads CASSFPSGGASTQYF. The CDR3 bases are TGTGCCAGCAGCTTTCCTAGCGGGGGGGCCTCAACTCAGTACTTC. The chain couples TRBV7-2 to TRBJ2-5; 12 bases are shared with TRBD2. CDR3 length: 15 residues. V lost 3 bases and J lost 11; bases outside the gene matches: 10. The germline gives CDR1 SGHTA, CDR2 FQGNSA.

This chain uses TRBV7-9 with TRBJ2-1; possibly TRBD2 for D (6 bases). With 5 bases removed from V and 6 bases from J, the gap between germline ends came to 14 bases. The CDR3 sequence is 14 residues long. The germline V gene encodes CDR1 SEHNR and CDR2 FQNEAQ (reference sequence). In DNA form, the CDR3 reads TGTGCCAGCAGCCCCCCCGGGAGTTTCAATGAGCAGTTCTTC. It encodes CASSPPGSFNEQFF. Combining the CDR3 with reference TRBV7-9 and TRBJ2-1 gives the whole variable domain DTGVSQNPRHKITKRGQNVTFRCDPISEHNRLYWYRQTLGQGPEFLTYFQNEAQLEKSRLLSDRFSAERPKGSFSTLEIQRTEQGDSAMYLCASSPPGSFNEQFFGPGTRLTVL.

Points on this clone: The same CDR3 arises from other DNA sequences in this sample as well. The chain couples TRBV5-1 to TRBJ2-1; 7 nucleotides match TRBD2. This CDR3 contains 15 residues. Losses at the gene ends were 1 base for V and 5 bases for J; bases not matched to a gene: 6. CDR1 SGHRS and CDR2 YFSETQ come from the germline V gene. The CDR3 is CASSLSGGPNNEQFF. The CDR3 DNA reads TGCGCCAGCAGCTTGTCGGGAGGCCCCAACAATGAGCAGTTCTTC.

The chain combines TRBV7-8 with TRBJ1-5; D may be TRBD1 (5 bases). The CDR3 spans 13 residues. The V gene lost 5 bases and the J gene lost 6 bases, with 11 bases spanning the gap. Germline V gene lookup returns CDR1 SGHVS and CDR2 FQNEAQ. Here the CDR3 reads CASSREGTQPQHF. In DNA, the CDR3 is TGTGCCAGCAGCCGGGAAGGGACTCAGCCCCAGCATTTT.

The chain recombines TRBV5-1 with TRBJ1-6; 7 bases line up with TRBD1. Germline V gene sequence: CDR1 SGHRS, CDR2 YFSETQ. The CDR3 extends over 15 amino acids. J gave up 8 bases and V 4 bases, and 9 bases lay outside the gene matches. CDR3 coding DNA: TGCGCCAGCAGCCGACAGGGACCGCCGGATTCACCCCTCCACTTT. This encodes CASSRQGPPDSPLHF.

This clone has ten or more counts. CDR3 sequence: CASSSPTASWGYTF. The CDR3 DNA reads as TGTGCCAGCAGTTCCCCGACAGCCTCCTGGGGCTACACCTTC. V usage is TRBV6-2 or TRBV6-3 and J usage is TRBJ1-2; TRBD1 might be the D (5 bases). Trimming shortened V by 4 bases and J by 8 bases, and 17 bases separated the two germline ends. CDR1 and CDR2 (germline): MNHEY, SVGEGT. The CDR3 spans 14 residues.

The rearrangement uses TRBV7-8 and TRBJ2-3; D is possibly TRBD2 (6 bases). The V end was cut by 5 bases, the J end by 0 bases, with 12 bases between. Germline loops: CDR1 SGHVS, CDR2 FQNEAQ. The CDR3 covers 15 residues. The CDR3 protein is CASSPVEGSTDTQYF. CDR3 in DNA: TGTGCCAGCAGCCCAGTGGAGGGAAGCACAGATACGCAGTATTTT.

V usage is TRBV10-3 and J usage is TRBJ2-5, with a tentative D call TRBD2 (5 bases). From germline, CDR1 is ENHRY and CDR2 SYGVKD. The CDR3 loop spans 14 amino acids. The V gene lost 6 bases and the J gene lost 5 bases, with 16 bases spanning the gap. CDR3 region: CAIRGSTERETQYF. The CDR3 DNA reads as TGTGCCATCAGAGGGAGTACCGAACGGGAGACCCAGTACTTC.

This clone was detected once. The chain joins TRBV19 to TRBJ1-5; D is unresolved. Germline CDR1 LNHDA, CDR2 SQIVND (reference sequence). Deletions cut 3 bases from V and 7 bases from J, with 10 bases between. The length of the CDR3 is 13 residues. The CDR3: CASSIQRWQPQHF. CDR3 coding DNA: TGTGCCAGTAGTATCCAGAGGTGGCAGCCCCAGCATTTT. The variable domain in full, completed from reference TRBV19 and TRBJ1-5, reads DGGITQSPKYLFRKEGQNVTLSCEQNLNHDAMYWYRQDPGQGLRLIYYSQIVNDFQKGDIAEGYSVSREKKESFPLTVTSAQKNPTAFYLCASSIQRWQPQHFGDGTRLSIL.